This T cell receptor (beta chain) comes out of a study of tumor-infiltrating lymphocytes in primary liver carcinoma. TCR beta cDNA was prepared out of 500 ng total RNA by means of a constant-region primer. ARM-PCR, slightly modified, supplied the TCR beta libraries through three nested multiplex PCR rounds. Using its own MiXCR run on the multiplex PCR reads, TCRdb lists one record per CDR3 protein. Of 70,000 to 95,000 distinct CDR3 sequences listed, roughly 69% are singletons. On this clonotype itself: The junction departs from the called germline gene at one end, perhaps through a read error.

It was from roughly 20-30 mg of unsorted bulk tissue that RNA and DNA were co-extracted. Material: liver tumor tissue from sampling region 4. Subset of the sample: tumor region T4, right-lateral pole. The TCR sequence derives from a middle-aged man with primary liver carcinoma and hepatitis B virus infection.

CDR3 sequence: CASSPTSRRNTGELFF. Written as DNA, the CDR3 is TGCGCCAGCAGCCCGACTAGCAGGAGGAACACCGGGGAGTTGTTTTTT. This sequence joins TRBV4-1 and TRBJ2-2, with 7 bases lining up with TRBD2. Germline-derived CDR1 and CDR2 are MGHRA and YSYEKL. The CDR3 has 16 amino acids.